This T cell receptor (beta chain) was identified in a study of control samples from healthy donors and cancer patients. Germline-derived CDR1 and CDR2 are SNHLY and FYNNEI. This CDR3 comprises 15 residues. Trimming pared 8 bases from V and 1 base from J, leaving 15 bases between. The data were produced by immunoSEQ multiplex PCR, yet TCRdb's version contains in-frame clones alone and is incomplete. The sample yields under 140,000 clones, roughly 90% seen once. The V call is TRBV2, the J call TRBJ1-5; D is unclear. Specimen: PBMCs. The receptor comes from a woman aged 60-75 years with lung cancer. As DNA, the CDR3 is TGTGCCAGCCGAGGGTATGACCTGAGCAATCAGCCCCAGCATTTT. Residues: CASRGYDLSNQPQHF.